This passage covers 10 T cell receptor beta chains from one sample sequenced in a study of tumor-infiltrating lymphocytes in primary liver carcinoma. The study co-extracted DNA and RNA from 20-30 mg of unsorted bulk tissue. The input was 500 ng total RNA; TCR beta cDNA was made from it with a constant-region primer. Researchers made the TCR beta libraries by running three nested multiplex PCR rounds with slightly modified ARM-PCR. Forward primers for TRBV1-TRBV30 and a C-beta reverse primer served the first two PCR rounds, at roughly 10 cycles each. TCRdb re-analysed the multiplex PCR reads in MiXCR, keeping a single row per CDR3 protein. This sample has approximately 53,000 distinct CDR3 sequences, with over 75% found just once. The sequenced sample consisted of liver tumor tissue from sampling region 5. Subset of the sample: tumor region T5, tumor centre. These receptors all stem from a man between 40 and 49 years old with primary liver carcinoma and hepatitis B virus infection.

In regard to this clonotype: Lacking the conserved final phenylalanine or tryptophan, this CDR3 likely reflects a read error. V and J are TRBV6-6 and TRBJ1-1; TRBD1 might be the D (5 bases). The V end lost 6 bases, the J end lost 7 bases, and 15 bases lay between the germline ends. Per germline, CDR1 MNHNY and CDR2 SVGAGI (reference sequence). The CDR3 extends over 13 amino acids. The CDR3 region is CASSTGGTNEAFS. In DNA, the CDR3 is TGTGCCAGCAGCACAGGTGGGACTAATGAAGCTTTCTCT.

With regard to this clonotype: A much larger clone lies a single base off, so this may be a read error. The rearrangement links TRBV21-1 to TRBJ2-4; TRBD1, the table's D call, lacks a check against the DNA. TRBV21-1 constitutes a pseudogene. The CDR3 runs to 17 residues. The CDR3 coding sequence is TGTACCAGCAGCAAATCGACCAGGGGGCGCGACAAAAACATTCAGTACTTC. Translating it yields CTSSKSTRGRDKNIQYF.

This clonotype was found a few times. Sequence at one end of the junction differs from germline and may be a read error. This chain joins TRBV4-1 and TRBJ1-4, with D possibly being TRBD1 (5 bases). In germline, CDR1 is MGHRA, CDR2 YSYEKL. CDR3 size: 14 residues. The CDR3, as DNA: TGCGCCAGCTGCCAAGTAGGGGCAGGCGAAAAACTGTTTTTT. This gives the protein CASCQVGAGEKLFF.

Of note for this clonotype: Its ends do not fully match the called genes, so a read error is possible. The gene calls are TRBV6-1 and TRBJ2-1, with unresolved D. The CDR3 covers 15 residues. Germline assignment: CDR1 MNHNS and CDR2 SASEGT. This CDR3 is CASNEEARGYNEQLF. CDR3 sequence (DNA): TGTGCCAGCAATGAAGAAGCGCGAGGATACAATGAGCAATTGTTC.

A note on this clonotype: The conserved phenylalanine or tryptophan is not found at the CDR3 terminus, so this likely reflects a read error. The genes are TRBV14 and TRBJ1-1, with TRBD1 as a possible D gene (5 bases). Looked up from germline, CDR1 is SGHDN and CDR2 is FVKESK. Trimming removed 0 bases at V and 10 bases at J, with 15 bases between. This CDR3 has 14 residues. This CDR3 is CASSQDQGPYPAFL. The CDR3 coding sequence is TGTGCCAGCAGCCAAGATCAGGGCCCTTATCCAGCTTTCTTA.

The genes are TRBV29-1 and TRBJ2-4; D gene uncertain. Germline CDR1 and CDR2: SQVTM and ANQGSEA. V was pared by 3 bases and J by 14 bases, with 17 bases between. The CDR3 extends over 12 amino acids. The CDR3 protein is CSVEDLKNIKYF. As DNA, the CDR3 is TGCAGCGTTGAGGACCTGAAAAACATCAAGTACTTC.

The CDR3 DNA follows: TGTGCCAGCGGACAGGGACTGTATGAGACCCAGTACTTC. Its protein product is CASGQGLYETQYF. The chain combines TRBV11-2 with TRBJ2-5; 8 positions agree with TRBD1. Germline V gene sequence: CDR1 SGHAT, CDR2 FQNNGV. The CDR3 length is 13 residues. V lost 8 bases to trimming and J lost 5 bases; unmatched junction nucleotides: 7.

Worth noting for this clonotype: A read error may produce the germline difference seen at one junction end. The CDR3 bases are TGTGCCAGTAGTTACACGGCGGGAGACCTCAAAGAGCAGTTCTTC. Translation: CASSYTAGDLKEQFF. The chain recombines TRBV6-2 or TRBV6-3 with TRBJ2-1; 7 bases align to TRBD2. The CDR3 has 15 residues. The germline V gene has CDR1 MNHEY and CDR2 SVGEGT.

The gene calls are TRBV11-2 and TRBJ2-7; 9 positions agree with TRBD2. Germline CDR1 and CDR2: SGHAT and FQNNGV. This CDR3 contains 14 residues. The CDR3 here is CDGSLPAGGYEQYF. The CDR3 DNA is TGTGACGGCAGCTTACCAGCGGGAGGCTACGAGCAGTACTTC.

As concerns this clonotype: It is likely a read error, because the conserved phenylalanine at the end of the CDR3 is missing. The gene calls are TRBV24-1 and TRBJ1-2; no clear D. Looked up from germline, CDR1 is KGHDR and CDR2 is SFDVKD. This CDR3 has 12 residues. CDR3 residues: CATGDFWWGYTL. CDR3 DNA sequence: TGTGCCACCGGTGATTTTTGGTGGGGCTACACCCTC.